Each of the 14 T cell receptor beta chains below was sequenced from the same sample in a study of blood T cell repertoires in COVID-19. The protocol was immunoSEQ multiplex PCR, while the TCRdb copy is restricted to in-frame clones and leaves out a portion. Of about 140,000 clones in the sample, approximately 80% were seen once. Sequencing was done on a sample of PBMCs or T cells enriched from blood (not recorded which). Every receptor here comes from a woman younger than 30 who had been exposed to COVID-19.

This clone was counted once. The chain joins TRBV9 to TRBJ1-1, with D uncertain. V was cut by 3 bases and J by 10 bases, with 19 bases left in between. There are 14 residues in the CDR3. Germline CDR1 and CDR2: SGDLS and YYNGEE. CDR3 sequence: CASSAQLLDLIAFF. The CDR3 nucleotides read TGTGCCAGCAGCGCACAGCTTTTGGACTTGATAGCTTTCTTT.

This clone was seen once. Possible read error: a much larger clone is one base away. The genes are TRBV9 and TRBJ1-1, with D possibly being TRBD1 (6 bases). The V gene's germline CDR1 is SGDLS and CDR2 YYNGEE. The CDR3 loop spans 13 amino acids. Trimming took off 3 bases at V and 1 base at J, with 7 bases between the two ends. CDR3 sequence (DNA): TGTGCCAGCAGCGAACAGGGGAACACTGAAGCTTTCTTT. Amino acid sequence: CASSEQGNTEAFF.

The V gene is TRBV27, the J gene TRBJ1-5; D unresolved. CDR3 length: 15 residues. The germline gives CDR1 MNHEY, CDR2 SMNVEV (reference sequence). Trimming left V 5 bases short and J 0 bases short, with 11 bases between. CDR3 sequence reads: CASSHTSNSNQPQHF. The CDR3 DNA sequence: TGTGCCAGCAGTCATACCAGTAATAGCAATCAGCCCCAGCATTTT.

The chain combines TRBV3-1 (or the pseudogene TRBV3-2) with TRBJ1-6; D remains ambiguous. CDR1 is LGHDT, CDR2 YNNKEL, per germline (reference sequence). The CDR3 consists of 15 residues. V lost 0 bases to trimming and J lost 10 bases, with 13 bases between them. The CDR3 is CASSQEGEWRSPLHF. CDR3 DNA sequence: TGTGCCAGCAGCCAAGAAGGAGAGTGGCGGTCACCCCTCCACTTT.

The CDR3 DNA reads TGTGCCAGCAGTACCCGGCGGCAGAGATATAGCAATCAGCCCCAGCATTTT. Translation gives CASSTRRQRYSNQPQHF. The chain is built from TRBV6-2 or TRBV6-3 and TRBJ1-5; D is undetermined. The germline V gene has CDR1 MNHEY and CDR2 SVGEGT. The CDR3 is 17 amino acids. The V end was cut by 5 bases, the J end by 0 bases, with 17 bases between.

V usage is TRBV19 and J usage is TRBJ1-2, with 8 bases matching TRBD1. The CDR3 runs to 12 residues. The germline gives CDR1 LNHDA, CDR2 SQIVND (reference sequence). V dropped 7 bases and J dropped 6; count of bases not matched to a gene: 4. CDR3 loop: CASNQGAHGYTF. The CDR3, as DNA: TGTGCCAGTAACCAGGGGGCCCATGGCTACACCTTC. Supplemented by reference TRBV19 and TRBJ1-2, the full variable domain reads DGGITQSPKYLFRKEGQNVTLSCEQNLNHDAMYWYRQDPGQGLRLIYYSQIVNDFQKGDIAEGYSVSREKKESFPLTVTSAQKNPTAFYLCASNQGAHGYTFGSGTRLTVV.

The chain uses TRBV2 and TRBJ1-5; TRBD1 agrees at 7 bases. The CDR3 runs 14 residues. Looked up from germline, CDR1 is SNHLY and CDR2 is FYNNEI. The ends lost 10 bases at V and 0 bases at J; junction bases unmatched: 6. The CDR3 spells CAIRDRGSNQPQHF. CDR3 bases: TGTGCCATCCGGGACAGAGGTAGCAATCAGCCCCAGCATTTT.

This chain links TRBV7-8 with TRBJ2-5; no definite D call. V lost 1 base and J lost 7, with 13 bases in between. Germline V gene sequence: CDR1 SGHVS, CDR2 FQNEAQ. This CDR3 has 14 residues. The CDR3 nucleotides read TGTGCCAGCAGCTTAGAACTCACTGGTCCGACCCAGTACTTC. This sequence encodes CASSLELTGPTQYF.

The chain combines TRBV20-1 with TRBJ1-5; tentative D call: TRBD1 (6 bases). V lost 3 bases and J lost 2, with 14 bases in between. The CDR3 loop spans 15 amino acids. The germline CDR1 and CDR2 sequences are DFQATT and SNEGSKA (reference sequence). The CDR3: CSASRGGEGNQPQHF. Here the CDR3 DNA reads TGCAGTGCTAGTAGGGGGGGCGAAGGCAATCAGCCCCAGCATTTT.

The chain recombines TRBV5-4 with TRBJ2-3; tentatively, D is TRBD2 (5 bases). Trimming cost V 0 bases and J 3 bases, with 14 bases left between them. The germline gives CDR1 SGHNT, CDR2 YYREEE (reference sequence). This CDR3 is built from 16 residues. In DNA form, the CDR3 reads TGTGCCAGCAGCTTGGGTTTAGGACTTAGAACAGATACGCAGTATTTT. This translates into CASSLGLGLRTDTQYF.

The CDR3 is CASSQTGRGETQYF. The CDR3 nucleotides read TGTGCCAGCAGCCAGACAGGAAGGGGGGAGACCCAGTACTTC. The chain is built from TRBV5-4 and TRBJ2-5, with D maybe TRBD1 (6 bases). The CDR3 consists of 14 residues. V lost 4 bases and J lost 5, with 15 bases in between. Germline V gene lookup returns CDR1 SGHNT and CDR2 YYREEE (reference sequence).

The chain recombines TRBV2 with TRBJ2-7; TRBD1 agrees at 10 bases. With V trimmed by 8 bases and J by 0 bases, 4 bases remained unmatched. Germline loops: CDR1 SNHLY, CDR2 FYNNEI. There are 14 residues in the CDR3. This CDR3 is CASEDRGVSYEQYF. For the CDR3, the DNA is TGTGCCAGCGAGGACAGGGGGGTCTCCTACGAGCAGTACTTC.

This clone was recorded only once. V is TRBV19 and J is TRBJ1-2; D not certain. The germline gives CDR1 LNHDA, CDR2 SQIVND (reference sequence). Trimming removed 5 bases from V and 8 bases from J, with 15 bases in between. The CDR3 is made up of 13 amino acids. CDR3 loop: CASSLRGSRGYTF. The CDR3 nucleotides read TGTGCCAGTAGTCTCCGCGGGTCTCGGGGCTACACCTTC.

V usage is TRBV7-2 and J usage is TRBJ2-3, with TRBD1 matching 7 bases. The CDR3 loop spans 14 amino acids. In germline, CDR1 is SGHTA, CDR2 FQGNSA. J lost 6 bases, V lost 5 bases, and 8 bases had no gene match. Written as DNA, the CDR3 is TGTGCCAGCAGCGTCTATCAGGGGGTCGATACGCAGTATTTT. Protein: CASSVYQGVDTQYF.